This T cell receptor beta chain appears in the sequencing data of a study of T cells in localized non-small cell lung cancer. Study-wide points: Uninvolved nearby lung showed the greatest T cell clonality, exceeding that found in tumor. Among the top 100 tumor clones, a median about 58 appeared in adjacent lung. A raised T cell density in blood coincided with lengthier overall survival. Heterogeneity stays possible, as sequencing covered only one tumor region.

Points on this clone: Its target is unknown.

This CDR3 contains 13 residues. Looked up from germline, CDR1 is SNHLY and CDR2 is FYNNEI. Trimming cost V 7 bases and J 9 bases; bases outside gene matches: 6. TCRdb keeps only in-frame clones here, not all; method: immunoSEQ multiplex PCR. The sample has about 40,000 clones, under 90% seen once. The J gene is TRBJ2-1, the V gene TRBV2; TRBD2 matches at 10 bases. The clonotype originates from a male donor at least 60 years old with stage II lung adenocarcinoma. Sequenced material: peripheral blood mononuclear cells, taken before any cancer treatment. The CDR3 coding sequence is TGTGCCAGCAAGCGGGAGGGCCATGGTGAGCAGTTCTTC. Protein: CASKREGHGEQFF.